The sequence of this TCR beta chain was determined in a study of shared clonotypes between healthy human individuals. This CDR3 comprises 15 residues. In germline, CDR1 is SNHLY, CDR2 FYNNEI. V shed 4 bases and J shed 1 base, with 13 bases lying between them. The authors ran the assay at deep level. Profiled with immunoSEQ multiplex PCR; TCRdb holds only in-frame clones, not every one. The top ten hold around 0.35% of the sample, which has approximately 2,000,000 clones, around 93% seen once. The TCR originated in a young man in good health. Some clones in this sample may be carry-over from other donors' samples. The sample consisted of naive CD4+ T cells from PBMCs. Subset specified: CD45RA+ positively selected. The V and J genes are TRBV2 and TRBJ1-1; D uncertain. The CDR3 here is CASSATRKGNTEAFF. The CDR3, as DNA: TGTGCCAGCAGTGCTACACGAAAAGGGAACACTGAAGCTTTCTTT.